The entry that follows covers one T cell receptor (beta chain) sequence. The target of this receptor is not known. Base qualities are missing; no much larger clone stands one base away. Relative to germline, V is missing 3 bases and J is missing 1 base, with 2 bases of the junction outside any gene match. The CDR3 starts with the cysteine, ends with the phenylalanine, and has 15 residues. Only the CDR3 part of the read is kept: 45 bases, read in frame from the first base. According to the germline V gene, CDR1 reads SGHAT and CDR2 reads FQNNGV. This sample was included in a study of T cell repertoires in cytomegalovirus infection (dated by TCRdb to between 2017 and 2020). In the study overall: Recently identified HLA-C-restricted CMV epitopes, whose presentation resists viral immunomodulation, were targeted by peptide stimulations together with well-studied HLA-B-restricted epitopes. Donor HLA type was relevant to the analysis, because carriage of CMV infection together with the matching HLA type was indicated by public TCR beta signatures.

What this sample's treatment or condition label stands for: in vitro stimulation with specific CMV peptide epitopes to enrich CMV-specific T cells. What the authors observed across the whole study: In the ex vivo response, HLA-C-restricted CMV-specific TCR beta clonotypes were dominant, and in two of eight donors the single most frequent clonotype came from this HLA-C-restricted group. In both this cohort and an independent cohort of several hundred donors, the cumulative frequency of public TCR beta family members distinguished carriers of CMV infection plus the relevant HLA type.

Reads for this sample came from an Illumina HiSeq 1500. TCRdb redid the processing of the public reads, applying fastp at Q25 and MiXCR, and retained in-frame beta chains. Under each unique CDR3 protein, matching rows form one entry showing the most common genes and DNA. Present in this sample are roughly 220,000 distinct CDR3 sequences, roughly two fifths of which were seen just once. Of the sample, approximately 60% falls within the top ten clones. Sequenced here: CD8+ T cells from cultured PBMCs, sampled from culture after CMV antigen stimulation. The sequence was collected from a human donor in good health (CMV status not recorded). Some clones in this sample may be carry-over from other donors' samples. The chain couples TRBV11-2 to TRBJ1-5, with 8 bases in between that match TRBD1. The CDR3 protein: CASSLRQGSNQPQHF. The DNA sequence is given as TGTGCCAGCAGCTTGCGACAGGGGAGCAATCAGCCCCAGCATTTT. Full variable domain (CDR3 extended with the reference TRBV11-2 and TRBJ1-5 proteins): EAGVAQSPRYKIIEKRQSVAFWCNPISGHATLYWYQQILGQGPKLLIQFQNNGVVDDSQLPKDRFSAERLKGVDSTLKIQPAKLEDSAVYLCASSLRQGSNQPQHFGDGTRLSIL.